The 28 T cell receptor beta chains listed next were all sequenced from one sample in a study of blood T cell repertoires in COVID-19. Clones were sequenced by immunoSEQ multiplex PCR, and TCRdb holds only the in-frame ones, with some missing. This sample has about 190,000 clones, with about 88% found just once. Sequencing used peripheral blood. All receptors derive from a man aged 40-49 years with active or convalescent COVID-19.

This rearrangement joins TRBV28 to TRBJ2-5; 10 bases agree with TRBD1. From germline, CDR1 is MDHEN and CDR2 SYDVKM. The CDR3 contains 16 residues. With V trimmed by 8 bases and J by 3 bases, 12 bases remained unmatched. CDR3 in amino acids: CASHPPPGTGEETQYF. The CDR3 DNA is TGTGCCAGCCACCCCCCTCCCGGGACAGGGGAAGAGACCCAGTACTTC.

In DNA, the CDR3 is TGTGCCAGCAAGTCCGGGACAGGGGTCAATCAGCCCCAGCATTTT. Its translation: CASKSGTGVNQPQHF. The V gene is TRBV28, the J gene TRBJ1-5, with 10 bases fitting TRBD1. This CDR3 comprises 15 residues. Germline V CDR1 and CDR2: MDHEN, SYDVKM. V was clipped by 7 bases and J by 3 bases; unmatched bases: 6.

The rearrangement joins TRBV29-1 to TRBJ1-2, with D hard to call. CDR1 SQVTM and CDR2 ANQGSEA come from the germline V gene. V was clipped by 6 bases and J by 0 bases, with 14 bases between them. CDR3 length: 14 amino acids. The CDR3 sequence is CSVAGNSSNYGYTF. The CDR3, as DNA: TGCAGCGTAGCCGGGAACTCTTCTAACTATGGCTACACCTTC.

V gene TRBV7-2 combines with J gene TRBJ2-5, with D perhaps TRBD2 (6 bases). Between the trimmed V and J ends, which lost 3 bases and 4 bases, there was a span of 9 bases. Germline V gives CDR1 SGHTA, CDR2 FQGNSA. This CDR3 contains 13 residues. Written as DNA, the CDR3 is TGTGCCAGCAGCTTGGGACTGGTAGAGACCCAGTACTTC. Protein sequence: CASSLGLVETQYF.

V is TRBV15 and J is TRBJ1-3, with D uncertain. Trimming cost V 0 bases and J 3 bases, with 6 bases left between them. Germline values: CDR1 LNHNV, CDR2 YYDKDF (reference sequence). The CDR3 covers 14 residues. CDR3 nucleotides: TGTGCCACCAGCAGAGAGGCAGTTGGAAACACCATATATTTT. Its translation: CATSREAVGNTIYF. Full variable domain (remainder filled in from reference TRBV15 and TRBJ1-3): DAMVIQNPRYQVTQFGKPVTLSCSQTLNHNVMYWYQQKSSQAPKLLFHYYDKDFNNEADTPDNFQSRRPNTSFCFLDIRSPGLGDTAMYLCATSREAVGNTIYFGEGSWLTVV.

V usage is TRBV5-4 and J usage is TRBJ2-7; 10 positions agree with TRBD2. Germline-derived CDR1 and CDR2 are SGHNT and YYREEE (reference sequence). The V and J ends lost 1 base and 4 bases, in that order; junction bases with no gene match: 5. This CDR3 spans 15 amino acids. CDR3 protein: CASSLSSGGAYEQYF. CDR3 DNA: TGTGCCAGCAGCTTGTCGAGCGGGGGGGCTTACGAGCAGTACTTC.

Concerning this clone: A junction boundary mismatches the germline segment, possibly from a read error. The chain combines TRBV11-3 with TRBJ2-3; no clear D. This CDR3 is 14 amino acids long. In germline, CDR1 is SGHNT, CDR2 YENEEA. This CDR3 reads CASSLGDGADTQYF. CDR3 nucleotide sequence: TGTGCCAGCAGTTTAGGCGACGGAGCAGATACGCAGTATTTT.

The CDR3 bases are TGTGCCACCAGCTGGGAGGAGGCAACTAATGAAAAACTGTTTTTT. Amino acids: CATSWEEATNEKLFF. The gene calls are TRBV15 and TRBJ1-4; unclear D gene. CDR3 length: 15 residues. Germline CDR1 LNHNV, CDR2 YYDKDF (reference sequence). Trimming shortened V by 5 bases and J by 0 bases, and 10 bases separated the two germline ends. Full variable domain (outside the CDR3, taken from reference TRBV15 and TRBJ1-4): DAMVIQNPRYQVTQFGKPVTLSCSQTLNHNVMYWYQQKSSQAPKLLFHYYDKDFNNEADTPDNFQSRRPNTSFCFLDIRSPGLGDTAMYLCATSWEEATNEKLFFGSGTQLSVL.

The genes are TRBV12-3 or TRBV12-4 and TRBJ1-6; D perhaps matches TRBD1 (6 bases). The CDR3 length is 13 residues. V lost 6 bases and J 9 bases, leaving 12 bases between the germline ends. The CDR3 reads CASRPGVGSPLHF. CDR3 DNA sequence: TGTGCCAGCAGGCCAGGGGTAGGTTCACCCCTCCACTTT.

V gene TRBV4-2 combines with J gene TRBJ2-1; D is possibly TRBD2 (7 bases). The V gene lost 0 bases and the J gene lost 4 bases, with 13 bases spanning the gap. CDR1 and CDR2 (germline): LGHNA, YNFKEQ. The CDR3 has 16 amino acids. The CDR3 DNA is TGTGCCAGCAGCCAAGATGGGGGGGGCCCTTACAATGAGCAGTTCTTC. Protein sequence: CASSQDGGGPYNEQFF.

The chain recombines TRBV5-4 with TRBJ2-1; D unresolved. The ends were cut back, 1 base at V and 6 bases at J, with 14 bases in the middle. The CDR3 is 15 amino acids. Germline lookup yields CDR1 SGHNT and CDR2 YYREEE (reference sequence). CDR3 nucleotide sequence: TGTGCCAGCAGCTTGCAGGTCGTGGGCTCCAATGAGCAGTTCTTC. Translating gives CASSLQVVGSNEQFF.

This clone came up once. The chain carries TRBV12-5 and TRBJ1-6; 8 bases line up with TRBD1. Trimming at V came to 5 bases and at J to 3 bases, leaving 27 bases not matched to a gene. Germline V gene data show CDR1 as LGHNT and CDR2 as FRNRAP. The CDR3 is 23 amino acids. CDR3 DNA sequence: TGTGCTAGTGGTATCCAAGCGGGGACAGGCCTCCCCGTCGAACAAATCTATAATTCACCCCTCCACTTT. Translation gives CASGIQAGTGLPVEQIYNSPLHF.

The genes are TRBV6-5 and TRBJ2-3, with 8 bases aligning to TRBD2. V shed 7 bases, J shed 3 bases, and the junction held 6 bases outside the gene matches. Germline CDR1 MNHEY, CDR2 SVGAGI. This CDR3 spans 14 amino acids. The DNA for the CDR3 is TGTGCCAGCACCACGGGGGGGGCGACAGATACGCAGTATTTT. It specifies CASTTGGATDTQYF.

The chain recombines TRBV5-8 with TRBJ1-6; possible D gene TRBD1, 5 bases. The CDR3 length is 15 residues. The germline V and J ends were trimmed by 2 bases and 5 bases, with 11 bases remaining between them. Germline V gene lookup returns CDR1 SGHTS and CDR2 YDEGEE. The CDR3 loop reads CASSFVDRNNSPLHF. The CDR3 bases are TGTGCCAGCAGCTTTGTTGACAGAAATAATTCACCCCTCCACTTT.

The chain combines TRBV29-1 with TRBJ2-7; 9 bases fit TRBD1. After removal of 4 bases from V and 3 bases from J, the junction contained 13 bases not matched to a gene. Germline CDR1 is SQVTM and CDR2 is ANQGSEA. The CDR3 is 16 residues long. CDR3 in DNA: TGCAGCGTTGGATTTTTGGACAGGGGAGGGGGCTACGAGCAGTACTTC. As protein: CSVGFLDRGGGYEQYF.

V gene TRBV2 combines with J gene TRBJ2-7; D is possibly TRBD1 (6 bases). In germline, CDR1 is SNHLY, CDR2 FYNNEI. This CDR3 has 14 amino acids. The germline V and J ends were trimmed by 2 bases and 7 bases, with 15 bases remaining between them. In DNA form, the CDR3 reads TGTGCCAGCAGTGAACAGGGGATACGCGAGGAGCAGTACTTC. Its translation is CASSEQGIREEQYF.

The chain uses TRBV5-4 and TRBJ2-1, with a weak D call TRBD2 (6 bases). Germline V lookup: CDR1 SGHNT, CDR2 YYREEE (reference sequence). The V and J ends lost 5 bases and 2 bases respectively, with 14 bases between them. The CDR3 extends over 15 amino acids. CDR3 residues: CASRVDGGTYNEQFF. The CDR3 DNA follows: TGTGCCAGCAGGGTAGATGGGGGGACCTACAATGAGCAGTTCTTC.

J is TRBJ1-5 and V is TRBV24-1; 8 bases are a match to TRBD1. Germline lookup yields CDR1 KGHDR and CDR2 SFDVKD. The CDR3 is 14 amino acids. V shed 7 bases, J shed 6 bases, and the junction held 7 bases outside the gene matches. The CDR3 DNA follows: TGTGCCACCAGCCAACAGGGGGAGGGTCAGCCCCAGCATTTT. Translated, it gives CATSQQGEGQPQHF.

The V call is TRBV9, the J call TRBJ2-1; D may be TRBD2 (7 bases). Germline CDR1 is SGDLS and CDR2 is YYNGEE. Between the trimmed V and J ends, which lost 0 bases and 13 bases, there was a span of 14 bases. This CDR3 contains 13 residues. CDR3 residues: CASSVVSGGDQFF. In nucleotides, the CDR3 is TGTGCCAGCAGCGTAGTTTCGGGGGGCGATCAGTTCTTC.

The V and J genes are TRBV25-1 and TRBJ2-7, with 8 bases that match TRBD2. This CDR3 is built from 16 residues. Germline V gene data show CDR1 as MGHDK and CDR2 as SYGVNS. V dropped 8 bases and J dropped 3; count of bases not matched to a gene: 15. The CDR3 sequence is CASSPPERGTNYEQYF. In DNA form, the CDR3 reads TGTGCCAGCTCCCCTCCGGAGCGGGGGACCAACTACGAGCAGTACTTC.

The rearrangement uses TRBV9 and TRBJ1-2; 8 bases agree with TRBD1. CDR3 size: 13 residues. CDR1 and CDR2 (germline): SGDLS, YYNGEE. The V and J ends lost 3 bases and 7 bases, in that order; junction bases with no gene match: 5. CDR3 nucleotide sequence: TGTGCCAGCAGCGGAGAGACAGGGGTTGGCTACACCTTC. Its protein product is CASSGETGVGYTF. The variable domain in full, completed from reference TRBV9 and TRBJ1-2, reads DSGVTQTPKHLITATGQRVTLRCSPRSGDLSVYWYQQSLDQGLQFLIQYYNGEERAKGNILERFSAQQFPDLHSELNLSSLELGDSALYFCASSGETGVGYTFGSGTRLTVV.

The rearrangement joins TRBV18 to TRBJ1-4; 9 bases agree with TRBD1. V was pared by 0 bases and J by 4 bases, with 0 bases of the junction left unmatched. Germline values: CDR1 KGHSH, CDR2 LQKENI. The length of the CDR3 is 15 residues. CDR3: CASSPPGQGNEKLFF. As DNA, the CDR3 is TGTGCCAGCTCACCACCGGGACAGGGTAATGAAAAACTGTTTTTT.

J is TRBJ2-7 and V is TRBV19; D perhaps matches TRBD1 (5 bases). Germline CDR1 and CDR2: LNHDA and SQIVND (reference sequence). Between the trimmed V and J ends, which lost 5 bases and 1 base, there was a span of 12 bases. This CDR3 is built from 14 residues. CDR3 bases: TGTGCCAGTAGTGAAACAGGACATTCCTACGAGCAGTACTTC. It yields the protein CASSETGHSYEQYF.

The chain combines TRBV13 with TRBJ1-5; maybe TRBD1 (6 bases). Per germline, CDR1 PRHDT and CDR2 FYEKMQ (reference sequence). Trimming removed 4 bases from V and 6 bases from J, with 13 bases in between. CDR3 length: 14 residues. The CDR3 loop is CASSSTGMRQPQHF. In DNA, the CDR3 is TGTGCCAGCAGCTCCACAGGGATGCGTCAGCCCCAGCATTTT.

This clone was seen a handful of times. J is TRBJ1-2 and V is TRBV30; D unresolved. The germline gives CDR1 GTSNPN, CDR2 SVGIG (reference sequence). The CDR3 loop spans 15 amino acids. V was pared by 0 bases and J by 7 bases, with 18 bases between. This CDR3 is CAWSVPPGLSSGYTF. DNA for the CDR3: TGTGCCTGGAGTGTTCCGCCGGGGTTATCCTCTGGCTACACCTTC. Combining the CDR3 with reference TRBV30 and TRBJ1-2 gives the whole variable domain SQTIHQWPATLVQPVGSPLSLECTVEGTSNPNLYWYRQAAGRGLQLLFYSVGIGQISSEVPQNLSASRPQDRQFILSSKKLLLSDSGFYLCAWSVPPGLSSGYTFGSGTRLTVV.

The rearrangement uses TRBV4-1 and TRBJ2-7, with TRBD2 matching over 9 bases. Germline trimming cut 1 base from V and 1 base from J; bases unmatched to any gene: 2. The V gene's germline CDR1 is MGHRA and CDR2 YSYEKL. The CDR3 loop spans 15 amino acids. CDR3 coding DNA: TGCGCCAGCAGCCAAGGCAGCGGGGGGTCCTACGAGCAGTACTTC. This codes for CASSQGSGGSYEQYF.

This clone was detected only a few times. The chain links TRBV28 to TRBJ2-7; maybe TRBD1 (5 bases). The V end was cut by 6 bases, the J end by 4 bases, with 10 bases between. The length of the CDR3 is 12 residues. Germline CDR1 reads MDHEN; CDR2 reads SYDVKM. In DNA, the CDR3 is TGTGCCAGCAGCTCGACAGTATACGAGCAGTACTTC. Translation gives CASSSTVYEQYF.

J is TRBJ2-4 and V is TRBV7-9; 7 bases line up with TRBD1. Unmatched junction bases numbered 7, after V lost 4 bases and J lost 7 bases. Germline-derived CDR1 and CDR2 are SEHNR and FQNEAQ (reference sequence). The CDR3 is 14 residues long. The CDR3 DNA sequence: TGTGCCAGCAGCTCTAGACAGGGTGGGAACATTCAGTACTTC. It yields the protein CASSSRQGGNIQYF. The full variable domain, in which reference TRBV7-9 and TRBJ2-4 provide the parts outside the CDR3, is DTGVSQNPRHKITKRGQNVTFRCDPISEHNRLYWYRQTLGQGPEFLTYFQNEAQLEKSRLLSDRFSAERPKGSFSTLEIQRTEQGDSAMYLCASSSRQGGNIQYFGAGTRLSVL.